This passage covers 32 T cell receptor beta chains from one sample sequenced in a study of shared clonotypes between healthy human individuals (dated by TCRdb to the early 2020s). Preparation of the library involved the immunoSEQ multiplex PCR assay. The table was pulled from immuneACCESS by TCRdb, which kept in-frame rearrangements only. Such tables lose some clones; where checked, under half of the loss comes from unresolved V genes, and the rest has no known cause. The sample table lists millions of clones, over 90% of them with a count of one. Clones ranked in the top ten supply under 0.45% of the sample. The sequenced sample consisted of naive CD4+ T cells from PBMCs. The sample's cell subset or site label, decoded: CD45RA+ positively selected. The source is a young man in good health. Some clones in this sample may be carry-over from other donors' samples.

The V gene is TRBV19, the J gene TRBJ2-5; TRBD1 matches at 9 bases. V lost 5 bases, J lost 3 bases, and 4 bases stayed unmatched. Germline loops: CDR1 LNHDA, CDR2 SQIVND (reference sequence). CDR3 length: 14 residues. The CDR3 loop reads CASSPWDREETQYF. CDR3 sequence (DNA): TGTGCCAGTAGTCCTTGGGACAGGGAAGAGACCCAGTACTTC. Filled out from reference TRBV19 and TRBJ2-5, the complete variable domain reads DGGITQSPKYLFRKEGQNVTLSCEQNLNHDAMYWYRQDPGQGLRLIYYSQIVNDFQKGDIAEGYSVSREKKESFPLTVTSAQKNPTAFYLCASSPWDREETQYFGPGTRLLVL.

The rearrangement links TRBV5-1 to TRBJ2-3, with D unclear. Looked up from germline, CDR1 is SGHRS and CDR2 is YFSETQ. V lost 5 bases to trimming and J lost 3 bases, with 16 bases between them. CDR3 length equals 15 residues. The CDR3 protein is CASRTPRLGTDTQYF. CDR3 DNA sequence: TGCGCCAGCAGAACCCCGAGGTTAGGGACAGATACGCAGTATTTT.

The chain combines TRBV7-2 with TRBJ1-1, with D unclear. The CDR3 spans 14 residues. Trimming shortened V by 2 bases and J by 0 bases, and 7 bases separated the two germline ends. Germline-derived CDR1 and CDR2 are SGHTA and FQGNSA. CDR3 sequence reads: CASSLRQLNTEAFF. The CDR3 DNA sequence: TGTGCCAGCAGCTTACGGCAATTGAACACTGAAGCTTTCTTT.

V gene TRBV5-4 combines with J gene TRBJ1-2; D is ambiguous. V lost 0 bases to trimming and J lost 4 bases, with 16 bases between them. The germline V gene has CDR1 SGHNT and CDR2 YYREEE (reference sequence). CDR3 length: 16 amino acids. The CDR3 DNA is TGTGCCAGCAGCTTGGCTCAGGCACCAGGTAGCTATGGCTACACCTTC. This encodes CASSLAQAPGSYGYTF. The complete variable domain, with remaining parts taken from reference TRBV5-4 and TRBJ1-2, reads ETGVTQSPTHLIKTRGQQVTLRCSSQSGHNTVSWYQQALGQGPQFIFQYYREEENGRGNFPPRFSGLQFPNYSSELNVNALELDDSALYLCASSLAQAPGSYGYTFGSGTRLTVV.

J is TRBJ1-2 and V is TRBV6-1, with 10 bases identical to TRBD1. The V gene end was trimmed by 5 bases and the J gene end by 3 bases; junction bases not matched to a gene: 6. This CDR3 has 15 residues. Per the germline V gene, CDR1 is MNHNS and CDR2 is SASEGT. The CDR3 DNA is TGTGCCAGCAGTTTAACCGGGACAGGGGACTATGGCTACACCTTC. Residues: CASSLTGTGDYGYTF.

This clone has just one count. The rearrangement uses TRBV4-3 and TRBJ2-7; TRBD1 is a possible D gene (6 bases). Germline values: CDR1 LGHNA, CDR2 YSLEER. CDR3 length: 15 amino acids. Between the trimmed V and J ends, which lost 3 bases and 4 bases, there was a span of 16 bases. DNA of the CDR3: TGCGCCAGCAGCCAGGGATCCGGGACAACGTACGAGCAGTACTTC. Encoded protein: CASSQGSGTTYEQYF.

In its sample, this clone was seen many times. The chain has TRBV27 and TRBJ2-7; D unresolved. Between the trimmed V and J ends, which lost 2 bases and 5 bases, there was a span of 16 bases. The CDR3 extends over 15 amino acids. Germline V gene sequence: CDR1 MNHEY, CDR2 SMNVEV (reference sequence). This chain's CDR3 is CASSLGAISYDEQYF. The CDR3 DNA follows: TGTGCCAGCAGTTTAGGAGCCATTTCCTACGACGAGCAGTACTTC.

This clone was seen a handful of times. This chain joins TRBV9 and TRBJ1-3; D uncertain. Germline CDR1 and CDR2: SGDLS and YYNGEE. The CDR3 contains 15 residues. V was cut by 0 bases and J by 0 bases, with 7 bases left in between. Written as DNA, the CDR3 is TGTGCCAGCAGCGTAGACGGAATCTCTGGAAACACCATATATTTT. This sequence encodes CASSVDGISGNTIYF.

The rearrangement joins TRBV6-1 to TRBJ2-3, with TRBD1 as a possible D gene (6 bases). Per germline, CDR1 MNHNS and CDR2 SASEGT. Trimming stripped 5 bases from V and 2 bases from J, with 14 bases between. The CDR3 loop spans 15 amino acids. DNA of the CDR3: TGTGCCAGCAGTCTACAGGGAACTCACACAGATACGCAGTATTTT. Translation gives CASSLQGTHTDTQYF.

The gene calls are TRBV28 and TRBJ2-7, with 8 bases matching TRBD1. With 6 bases clipped from V and 4 bases from J, the junction kept 11 bases outside the gene matches. Germline V gives CDR1 MDHEN, CDR2 SYDVKM. This CDR3 contains 15 residues. The CDR3 coding sequence is TGTGCCAGCAGGACCAACGACAGGGGAAAATACGAGCAGTACTTC. This encodes CASRTNDRGKYEQYF.

The chain couples TRBV19 to TRBJ2-2, with D hard to call. CDR1 is LNHDA, CDR2 SQIVND, per germline (reference sequence). This CDR3 spans 16 amino acids. The V end lost 3 bases, the J end lost 0 bases, and 11 bases lay between the germline ends. CDR3 residues: CASSIIGRANTGELFF. CDR3 DNA: TGTGCCAGTAGTATCATAGGTCGAGCGAACACCGGGGAGCTGTTTTTT.

This clone was observed a handful of times. The genes are TRBV5-1 and TRBJ2-7; D possibly corresponds to TRBD1 (5 bases). V shed 0 bases and J shed 3 bases, with 13 bases lying between them. The CDR3 sequence is 15 residues long. Germline CDR1 SGHRS, CDR2 YFSETQ. Here the CDR3 reads CASSLARAGIYEQYF. The CDR3 nucleotides are TGCGCCAGCAGCTTGGCTCGGGCAGGGATCTACGAGCAGTACTTC.

In regard to this clone: Other DNA sequences in this specimen translate into the identical CDR3. This chain connects TRBV7-3 to TRBJ2-7, with 10 bases identical to TRBD1. The germline gives CDR1 SGHTA, CDR2 FQGTGA. The CDR3 is 14 amino acids. J gave up 4 bases and V 5 bases, and 5 bases lay outside the gene matches. The CDR3 spells CASSITGQGYEQYF. CDR3 coding DNA: TGTGCCAGCAGCATCACGGGACAGGGGTACGAGCAGTACTTC.

The chain recombines TRBV2 with TRBJ2-5; D possibly matches TRBD1 or TRBD2 (5 bases each). V dropped 5 bases and J dropped 11 bases, with 18 bases sitting between them. Per the germline V gene, CDR1 is SNHLY and CDR2 is FYNNEI. This CDR3 has 13 amino acids. The CDR3 region is CASSPGPSTKQYF. The DNA for the CDR3 is TGTGCCAGCAGTCCGGGACCTTCTACGAAGCAGTACTTC.

The V gene is TRBV7-2, the J gene TRBJ2-4; D remains unclear. This CDR3 has 13 amino acids. The germline V and J ends were trimmed by 1 base and 7 bases, with 8 bases remaining between them. The V gene's germline CDR1 is SGHTA and CDR2 FQGNSA. CDR3 in amino acids: CASSLGQYNIQYF. The DNA of the CDR3 is TGTGCCAGCAGCTTAGGCCAGTATAACATTCAGTACTTC. The full variable domain, with the rest looked up from reference TRBV7-2 and TRBJ2-4, is GAGVSQSPSNKVTEKGKDVELRCDPISGHTALYWYRQSLGQGLEFLIYFQGNSAPDKSGLPSDRFSAERTGGSVSTLTIQRTQQEDSAVYLCASSLGQYNIQYFGAGTRLSVL.

This rearrangement joins TRBV6-1 to TRBJ2-5; no clear D gene. Germline values: CDR1 MNHNS, CDR2 SASEGT. The CDR3 spans 11 residues. Trimming took 3 bases from V and 7 from J, leaving 6 bases between them. The CDR3 loop is CASSDIGTQYF. The CDR3 nucleotides read TGTGCCAGCAGTGACATTGGGACCCAGTACTTC.

V gene TRBV7-2 combines with J gene TRBJ2-1; D call uncertain. The CDR3 contains 11 residues. Trimming took off 5 bases at V and 9 bases at J, with 8 bases between the two ends. The V gene's germline CDR1 is SGHTA and CDR2 FQGNSA. The CDR3 DNA sequence: TGTGCCAGCAGCGGCTGGGCTGAGCAGTTCTTC. The encoded protein is CASSGWAEQFF.

This chain links TRBV7-6 with TRBJ2-7; D possibly corresponds to TRBD2 (5 bases). Germline values: CDR1 SGHVS, CDR2 FNYEAQ. The CDR3 loop spans 11 amino acids. Trimming took 4 bases from V and 9 from J, leaving 10 bases between them. This chain's CDR3 is CASSSGYGQYF. In nucleotides, the CDR3 is TGTGCCAGCAGCTCGGGGTATGGGCAGTACTTC.

V is TRBV25-1 and J is TRBJ2-2; D gene unclear. Trimming shortened V by 5 bases and J by 0 bases, and 4 bases separated the two germline ends. This CDR3 comprises 13 residues. Germline V lookup: CDR1 MGHDK, CDR2 SYGVNS. The chain's CDR3 is CASSSPNTGELFF. The DNA for the CDR3 is TGTGCCAGCAGTAGCCCGAACACCGGGGAGCTGTTTTTT.

The chain couples TRBV5-6 to TRBJ2-7, with 8 bases identical to TRBD1. The V and J ends lost 0 bases and 0 bases, in that order; junction bases with no gene match: 14. The germline CDR1 and CDR2 sequences are SGHDT and YYEEEE. The length of the CDR3 is 19 residues. CDR3: CASSLVQGSRGPPSYEQYF. The CDR3 coding sequence is TGTGCCAGCAGCTTGGTGCAGGGAAGCAGGGGGCCTCCCTCCTACGAGCAGTACTTC.

The rearrangement joins TRBV5-1 to TRBJ2-1; possibly TRBD2 for D (5 bases). Trimming took 8 bases from V and 0 from J, leaving 15 bases between them. Germline CDR1 reads SGHRS; CDR2 reads YFSETQ. This CDR3 spans 15 amino acids. CDR3 protein: CASMTTPSSYNEQFF. CDR3 nucleotides: TGCGCCAGTATGACTACCCCGAGCTCCTACAATGAGCAGTTCTTC.

V gene TRBV6-1 combines with J gene TRBJ1-2, with 7 bases that match TRBD1. J gave up 7 bases and V 6 bases, and 11 bases lay outside the gene matches. This CDR3 comprises 14 residues. The germline CDR1 and CDR2 sequences are MNHNS and SASEGT. CDR3: CASSKGQEGFGYTF. The CDR3 DNA reads TGTGCCAGCAGCAAAGGACAGGAGGGATTTGGCTACACCTTC.

The gene calls are TRBV4-3 and TRBJ1-4; weak D call: TRBD1 (6 bases). V lost 0 bases to trimming and J lost 0 bases, with 11 bases between them. The CDR3 runs to 17 residues. The germline V gene has CDR1 LGHNA and CDR2 YSLEER. The CDR3 loop reads CASSQEYGGSTNEKLFF. Here the CDR3 DNA reads TGCGCCAGCAGCCAAGAATACGGGGGCTCAACTAATGAAAAACTGTTTTTT.

V is TRBV29-1 and J is TRBJ1-2; weak D call: TRBD1 (6 bases). The CDR3 loop spans 15 amino acids. Germline V gives CDR1 SQVTM, CDR2 ANQGSEA. The V and J ends lost 3 bases and 10 bases respectively, with 24 bases between them. The CDR3 protein is CSVDFPWAGAEFYTF. Written as DNA, the CDR3 is TGCAGCGTTGATTTTCCCTGGGCAGGGGCCGAGTTCTACACCTTC. Full variable domain (outside the CDR3, taken from reference TRBV29-1 and TRBJ1-2): SAVISQKPSRDICQRGTSLTIQCQVDSQVTMMFWYRQQPGQSLTLIATANQGSEATYESGFVIDKFPISRPNLTFSTLTVSNMSPEDSSIYLCSVDFPWAGAEFYTFGSGTRLTVV.

The chain is built from TRBV28 and TRBJ2-7; 12 nucleotides align to TRBD2. The CDR3 is 16 residues long. From germline, CDR1 is MDHEN and CDR2 SYDVKM. J was trimmed by 0 bases and V by 3 bases; bases with no gene match: 3. The CDR3 loop is CASSLWTSGTSYEQYF. CDR3 nucleotide sequence: TGTGCCAGCAGTTTGTGGACTAGCGGGACCTCCTACGAGCAGTACTTC.

The chain links TRBV4-1 to TRBJ2-7; 14 bases line up with TRBD2. The V gene's germline CDR1 is MGHRA and CDR2 YSYEKL. Unmatched junction bases numbered 4, after V lost 4 bases and J lost 5 bases. The CDR3 runs to 15 residues. CDR3 sequence reads: CASSLLGLAGDEQYF. The CDR3 DNA reads TGCGCCAGCAGCCTTTTGGGACTAGCGGGAGACGAGCAGTACTTC.

In this sample, this clone turned up once. The chain employs TRBV5-1 and TRBJ2-7, with D tentatively TRBD1 (6 bases). The CDR3 totals 15 residues. The germline gives CDR1 SGHRS, CDR2 YFSETQ. With 4 bases removed from V and 6 bases from J, the gap between germline ends came to 20 bases. The CDR3 reads CASSRVGDRTGEQYF. In DNA form, the CDR3 reads TGCGCCAGCAGCCGGGTGGGAGACAGGACCGGCGAGCAGTACTTC. The variable domain in full, completed from reference TRBV5-1 and TRBJ2-7, reads KAGVTQTPRYLIKTRGQQVTLSCSPISGHRSVSWYQQTPGQGLQFLFEYFSETQRNKGNFPGRFSGRQFSNSRSEMNVSTLELGDSALYLCASSRVGDRTGEQYFGPGTRLTVT.

The gene calls are TRBV5-1 and TRBJ2-1, with TRBD2 as a possible D gene (6 bases). Germline V gives CDR1 SGHRS, CDR2 YFSETQ. Deletions cut 0 bases from V and 2 bases from J, with 9 bases between. CDR3 length: 15 amino acids. CDR3 nucleotides: TGCGCCAGCAGCTTGGAGTCTAGCGCCTACAATGAGCAGTTCTTC. Protein sequence: CASSLESSAYNEQFF.

The rearrangement uses TRBV10-2 and TRBJ2-7; D remains unclear. The germline V gene encodes CDR1 WSHSY and CDR2 SAAADI. This CDR3 comprises 14 residues. The V and J ends lost 6 bases and 2 bases respectively, with 14 bases between them. The CDR3 DNA follows: TGCGCCAGCAGCGCCAATATCGGAACCTACGAGCAGTACTTC. The encoded protein is CASSANIGTYEQYF.

With regard to this clone: Within the sample, other DNA sequences also encode this same CDR3. The gene calls are TRBV28 and TRBJ2-5; 9 bases agree with TRBD1. CDR1 is MDHEN, CDR2 SYDVKM, per germline. The CDR3 length is 14 residues. Trimming at V came to 3 bases and at J to 5 bases, leaving 4 bases not matched to a gene. The CDR3 region has the DNA TGTGCCAGCAGTTTGTACAGGGGGCTGGAGACCCAGTACTTC. This sequence encodes CASSLYRGLETQYF.

This chain connects TRBV7-9 to TRBJ1-4, with unresolved D. CDR1 is SEHNR and CDR2 is FQNEAQ in the germline V gene (reference sequence). This CDR3 region has 12 residues. The germline V and J ends were trimmed by 3 bases and 7 bases, with 6 bases remaining between them. Here the CDR3 reads CASSFGVEKLFF. As DNA, the CDR3 is TGTGCCAGCAGCTTCGGTGTTGAAAAACTGTTTTTT.

The chain recombines TRBV6-5 with TRBJ2-2, with D possibly TRBD1 on 5 matching bases. Germline CDR1 is MNHEY and CDR2 is SVGAGI. The CDR3 loop spans 13 amino acids. V was trimmed by 5 bases and J by 5 bases, leaving 9 bases between them. The CDR3 is CASSHPGTGELFF. The CDR3 DNA sequence: TGTGCCAGCAGTCACCCAGGGACCGGGGAGCTGTTTTTT.